These T cell receptor beta chains were read from a single sample in a study of tumor-infiltrating lymphocytes in localized non-small cell lung cancer. TCRdb's copy holds only in-frame clones and misses some; the assay was immunoSEQ multiplex PCR. This table has 15,000 to 20,000 clones, around 80% appearing once. Sample: uninvolved lung tissue not adjacent to the tumor. The receptors were sampled from a human donor with non-small cell lung cancer. The conserved cysteine and the conserved F or W are not part of the CDR3 here.

V: TRBV10-2; CDR3: ASSDPGQSYEQY
V: TRBV30; CDR3: AWSVGQKSQY
V: TRBV19; CDR3: ASKVWDTEAF
V: TRBV5-1; CDR3: ASSGQQGRFRTQY
V: TRBV28; CDR3: ASKDNQPQH
V: TRBV6-1; CDR3: ASRMDRGGYGYT
V: TRBV5-1; CDR3: ASSVDWGEGETQY
V: TRBV7-6; CDR3: ASSRDRGQTQY
V: TRBV19; CDR3: ASSTDRYSNYGYT
V: TRBV6-1; CDR3: ASSEMWGDNEQF
V: TRBV11-2; CDR3: ASSLNGREETQY
V: TRBV6-4; CDR3: ASSDGGGPADTQY
V: TRBV11-2; CDR3: ASSFQGNQPQH
V: TRBV27; CDR3: ASSLWGETNTGELF
V: TRBV6-5; CDR3: ASSSDNRQPNAEAF
V: TRBV14; CDR3: ASSQVTGGYNEQF
V: TRBV5-1; CDR3: ASSLAGGGTEAF
V: TRBV30; CDR3: ASRQGNYEQY
V: TRBV5-6; CDR3: ASSLGRSGANVLT
V: TRBV29-1; CDR3: SVEGYGLAGKGETQY
V: TRBV5-1; CDR3: ASSFGTGTGFSYEQY
V: TRBV2; CDR3: ASSEVGPEQY
V: TRBV6-1; CDR3: ASRQGGNTEAF
V: TRBV28; CDR3: ASSLGGSLNQPQH
V: TRBV30; CDR3: AWKKGQSFAAF
V: TRBV6-5; CDR3: ASSYGSTGGAYEQY
V: TRBV19; CDR3: ASIRQGSSYNEQF
V: TRBV30; CDR3: AWGLGRWNEKLF
V: TRBV5-1; CDR3: ASSLSGQNTEAF